This T cell receptor (beta chain) was retrieved from a study of persistence of HIV-infected CD4 T cells. Study information: Isolated cells were CMV- and HIV-1 Gag-responding CD4+ T cells. Blood samples, up to roughly 200 mL, came from multiple time points, except a couple of leukapheresis donors sampled once.

About this clone itself: Its antigen is unknown.

Sequencing used immunoSEQ version 4 in survey mode. Generated by immunoSEQ multiplex PCR, the TCRdb table keeps only in-frame clones and is missing some. The table has about 39,000 clones, about 83% seen once. Study conclusions and caveats: CMV- and Gag-responding cells had lower TCRbeta richness than CD3/CD28-responding cells.

Germline loops: CDR1 LGHDT, CDR2 YNNKEL (reference sequence). Trimming stripped 6 bases from V and 3 bases from J, with 8 bases between. CDR3 size: 12 residues. The stimulus was an HIV-1 Gag 15-mer peptide pool, 1 ug/peptide/mL. CD40L-negative CD69-negative CD45RO-high memory CD4+ T cells were sorted as populations depleted of antigen-responding cells. Stimulated PBMCs had first been depleted of CD8+ T cells. Specimen: cultured CD4+ T cells from PBMCs, collected from a patient who received antiretroviral therapy. The chain uses TRBV3-1 (or the pseudogene TRBV3-2) and TRBJ1-2; TRBD1 might be the D (6 bases). This TCR came from an adult with HIV. The donor label of this sample is uncertain. In DNA, the CDR3 is TGTGCCAGCAGTACAGGGTACTATGGCTACACCTTC. Translated, it gives CASSTGYYGYTF.